This T cell receptor beta chain was captured in a study of T cell repertoires in cytomegalovirus infection. Germline assignment: CDR1 LGHNA and CDR2 YSLEER. This CDR3 spans 17 amino acids. V shed 1 base and J shed 0 bases, with 14 bases lying between them. MiXCR, run by TCRdb on the reads, gives a single entry per CDR3 protein. This sample yields approximately 990,000 distinct CDR3 sequences, of which 30% to 40% are seen a single time; over 12% belongs to the top ten. On this clonotype itself: Its antigen is still unknown.

The specimen comprised cultured CD8+ T cells from PBMCs, sampled from culture after CMV antigen stimulation. The chain has TRBV4-3 and TRBJ2-3; D tentatively reads TRBD1 or TRBD2 (5 bases each). The clonotype was recovered from a human donor in good health (CMV status not recorded). Some clones in this sample may be carry-over from other donors' samples. The CDR3 DNA follows: TGCGCCAGCAGCCAAGGAGTCCCCGGGACGAGCACAGATACGCAGTATTTT. The encoded protein is CASSQGVPGTSTDTQYF.